This T cell receptor beta chain derives from a study of neurological immune-mediated disorders (dated by TCRdb to the late 2010s). With regard to the full study: Among the roughly 34 multiple sclerosis patients, relapsing-remitting MS was present in some 31 and secondary progressive MS was present in 3. Peripheral blood TCR-beta repertoires from HTLV-I-associated myelopathy (HAM/TSP) patients, multiple sclerosis patients and healthy controls were compared by UMI-based sequencing. The roughly 100 TCR-beta libraries included longitudinal samples, technical triplicates and paired sorted CD4+ and CD8+ T-cell subsets alongside PBMC samples. The cohort included 60 to 75 subjects: about 15 with HAM/TSP, about 34 with multiple sclerosis, and approximately 20 healthy controls.

Unsorted PBMC libraries were generated from 2 million PBMCs stored in RNAlater at -80 °C until RNA extraction. The multiple sclerosis patients were enrolled in a US clinical protocol that used magnetic resonance imaging to evaluate disease progression. PBMCs were separated from peripheral blood using Ficoll-Hypaque density gradient centrifugation and then cryopreserved in liquid nitrogen. cDNA was synthesized by template-switch 5'RACE using a primer carrying a 10-nucleotide random unique molecular identifier by which each TCR transcript was tagged. Every sequencing run covered 15-18 subjects and yielded more than 170 million TCR-beta sequences. The RNeasy kit was used to extract total RNA. The KAPA Real-time Library Amplification kit was used to amplify TCR-beta VDJ regions with primers targeting the TCR constant region and the 5'RACE anchor. A first PCR added sample indexes and Illumina adaptors, and a second PCR then raised library yield. After purification with Ampure beads, the TCR product of roughly 650 bp was size-selected on a 2% E-gel SizeSelection system. Before pooling, library quality was assessed on a Bioanalyzer, concentration was determined with Qubit, and library quantification was performed with the Kapa Library Quantification kit. Paired-end 2 x 150 bp sequencing of the libraries was performed on an Illumina HiSeq 2500. To increase sequence diversity, about 25-31% phiX was spiked into each library pool. The authors processed their data as follows. Quality-filtered reads were processed with the UMI-based MiGEC pipeline, and over 85% of raw TCR sequences were removed by the MiGEC pipeline during error correction. VDJ genes were aligned to IMGT germline references, and each clonotype was defined by a unique CDR3 amino acid sequence together with V-J genes. Clonal expansion, Shannon diversity and CDR3 relatedness were evaluated with VDJtools (CalcPairwiseDistances, ClusterSamples), while phylogenetic trees were built in CLCbio workbench. Clones with at least 8 unique UMIs were defined as expanded, with this threshold being based on coefficient-of-variation modelling across technical triplicates. In TCRdb, the public reads were trimmed at Q25 with fastp and aligned with MiXCR, with productive beta chains retained. Records with the same CDR3 protein are collapsed into one entry carrying the most frequent genes and DNA. The V and J calls come from TCRdb's annotation, not from the publication. Counted in this sample were some 33,000 distinct CDR3 sequences; about 1.6% of them appeared once. The ten top clones hold about 9.3% of the sample.

The CDR3 has 17 amino acids, counting the end cysteine and phenylalanine. The retained sequence is limited to the CDR3, 51 bases, with the frame set at the first base. This clonotype was seen at least ten times. Its cognate antigen has yet to be identified. No much larger clone exists at a distance of one base, and base qualities are not known. The study at large found these results: Across subjects, expanded clones never shared an identical CDR3 amino acid sequence, which suggests that the TCR-beta repertoires in every group were private. TCR clonal expansion was greatest in HAM/TSP patients and smallest in MS patients, who ranked below even healthy controls. The MS cluster was not associated with any clinical or MRI features, and the authors stated that larger cohorts are needed. Phylogenetic analysis grouped repertoires from 18 of 34 MS patients into a cluster of related CDR3 sequences, suggesting a possible repertoire-level signature.

The chain is made from TRBV21-1 and TRBJ1-1; TRBD1, as called in the table, went unchecked against the DNA. TRBV21-1 is a pseudogene. This receptor was taken from a woman in her 30s with multiple sclerosis. Sequenced input: PBMCs. At the DNA level, the sequence is TGTGCCAGCAGCGCAGACGGACAGGGGGCTTTGGACACTGAAGCTTTCTTT. The resulting protein is CASSADGQGALDTEAFF.